Each of the 26 T cell receptor beta chains below was sequenced from the same sample in a study of T-cell reconstitution after alpha-beta-depleted transplantation in children (dated by TCRdb to the mid-2010s). According to the study, the label for this sample's treatment or condition signals: allogeneic hematopoietic cell transplantation with graft depleted of TCRalphabeta T cells and CD19 B cells. Library creation used PCR. Sequenced on an Illumina HiSeq 2500. To normalize quantification of the TCRbeta repertoire, the TCR libraries were built with molecular barcoding that relied on unique molecular identifiers. In TCRdb, the public reads were trimmed at Q25 with fastp and aligned with MiXCR, with productive beta chains retained. Identical CDR3 proteins give one entry, which carries the most common genes and DNA. Within this sample are around 500,000 distinct CDR3 sequences, with 20% to 25% of them counted one time only. The ten largest clones represent 12% to 15% of the sample.

The sample in question was PBMCs, mostly from graft donor cells, obtained 360 days after TCRalphabeta/CD19-depleted stem cell transplant. The receptors here all came from a boy younger than two who had a stem cell transplant for acute myeloid leukemia, so the T cells may come from the graft donor.

The genes are TRBV14 and TRBJ1-2, with D uncertain. Looked up from germline, CDR1 is SGHDN and CDR2 is FVKESK. The CDR3 totals 13 residues. The germline V and J ends were trimmed by 1 base and 3 bases, with 6 bases remaining between them. This CDR3 reads CASSQAVHYGYTF. CDR3 nucleotide sequence: TGTGCCAGCAGCCAAGCGGTTCACTATGGCTACACCTTC.

In its sample, this clonotype was seen a few times. This chain connects TRBV6-5 to TRBJ2-5; perhaps TRBD2 as D (6 bases). Germline V lookup: CDR1 MNHEY, CDR2 SVGAGI. This CDR3 has 14 amino acids. The V and J ends lost 2 bases and 5 bases respectively, with 12 bases between them. This chain's CDR3 is CASSYRVREETQYF. The CDR3, as DNA: TGTGCCAGCAGTTACAGGGTTCGGGAGGAGACCCAGTACTTC.

To note about this clonotype: Being one base from a much bigger clone, this may be a read error. This sequence joins TRBV7-6 and TRBJ2-2; 7 positions agree with TRBD1. J was trimmed by 1 base and V by 6 bases; bases with no gene match: 2. The CDR3 is made up of 14 amino acids. CDR1 SGHVS and CDR2 FNYEAQ come from the germline V gene. Written as DNA, the CDR3 is TGTGCCAGCAGACGGACAGGGAACACCGGGGAGCTGTTTTTT. This codes for CASRRTGNTGELFF.

This chain joins TRBV29-1 and TRBJ1-2; TRBD1 might be the D (6 bases). Trimming removed 4 bases at V and 4 bases at J, with 13 bases between. This CDR3 region has 13 residues. Per germline, CDR1 SQVTM and CDR2 ANQGSEA. The CDR3 reads CSVGATGSYGYTF. CDR3 DNA sequence: TGCAGCGTTGGGGCGACAGGCTCCTATGGCTACACCTTC. Together with reference TRBV29-1 and TRBJ1-2, the CDR3 gives the full variable domain: SAVISQKPSRDICQRGTSLTIQCQVDSQVTMMFWYRQQPGQSLTLIATANQGSEATYESGFVIDKFPISRPNLTFSTLTVSNMSPEDSSIYLCSVGATGSYGYTFGSGTRLTVV.

Only a few counts were recorded for this clonotype. The V call is TRBV6-5, the J call TRBJ2-3; 10 bases match TRBD2. CDR3 length equals 16 residues. CDR1 MNHEY and CDR2 SVGAGI come from the germline V gene. V trimming: 4 bases; J trimming: 5 bases; junction bases outside the gene matches: 9. The CDR3 is CASSLAAGGPKDTQYF. CDR3 sequence (DNA): TGTGCCAGCAGTTTAGCAGCGGGGGGGCCGAAAGATACGCAGTATTTT.

The gene calls are TRBV27 and TRBJ2-5; TRBD1 agrees at 7 bases. The CDR3 extends over 15 amino acids. V lost 2 bases, J lost 9 bases, and 12 bases stayed unmatched. From germline, CDR1 is MNHEY and CDR2 SMNVEV (reference sequence). The CDR3: CASSLTGQVRGAQYF. CDR3 coding DNA: TGTGCCAGCAGTTTAACCGGACAGGTCCGGGGAGCCCAGTACTTC.

The J gene is TRBJ2-7, the V gene TRBV20-1, with TRBD2 as a possible D gene (6 bases). V was clipped by 0 bases and J by 4 bases, with 10 bases between them. The V gene's germline CDR1 is DFQATT and CDR2 SNEGSKA (reference sequence). The CDR3 has 13 amino acids. The CDR3 loop reads CSARDRLVYEQYF. The CDR3 bases are TGCAGTGCTAGAGATCGACTAGTTTACGAGCAGTACTTC.

The gene calls are TRBV28 and TRBJ2-1, with TRBD2 identical over 7 bases. J gave up 15 bases and V 6 bases, and 20 bases lay outside the gene matches. The V gene's germline CDR1 is MDHEN and CDR2 SYDVKM. The CDR3 is 15 residues long. The CDR3 nucleotides read TGTGCCAGCAGGCGGTTAGGACTAGTCGGTGGTCCTTCGTTCTTC. Its protein product is CASRRLGLVGGPSFF. The full variable domain, with the rest looked up from reference TRBV28 and TRBJ2-1, is DVKVTQSSRYLVKRTGEKVFLECVQDMDHENMFWYRQDPGLGLRLIYFSYDVKMKEKGDIPEGYSVSREKKERFSLILESASTNQTSMYLCASRRLGLVGGPSFFGPGTRLTVL.

The rearrangement joins TRBV10-3 to TRBJ2-7, with 11 bases lining up with TRBD2. CDR1 and CDR2 (germline): ENHRY, SYGVKD. CDR3 length equals 14 residues. J gave up 0 bases and V 5 bases, and 0 bases lay outside the gene matches. The CDR3 is CAISTSGSSYEQYF. As DNA, the CDR3 is TGTGCCATCAGTACTAGCGGGAGCTCCTACGAGCAGTACTTC.

The rearrangement uses TRBV21-1 and TRBJ2-7; TRBD1 is the table's D call, not checked against the DNA. TRBV21-1 is reported as a pseudogene. CDR3 size: 18 residues. The CDR3 sequence is CASSKVQEPGQGAYEQYF. CDR3 bases: TGTGCCAGCAGCAAAGTCCAAGAACCGGGACAGGGGGCATACGAGCAGTACTTC.

V gene TRBV10-3 combines with J gene TRBJ2-3; tentatively, D is TRBD2 (5 bases). The CDR3 is 14 amino acids. Germline V gene data show CDR1 as ENHRY and CDR2 as SYGVKD. Between the trimmed V and J ends, which lost 4 bases and 4 bases, there was a span of 12 bases. The CDR3 DNA reads as TGTGCCATCAGTGGAGGGTCGGCAGCAGATACGCAGTATTTT. It yields the protein CAISGGSAADTQYF.

The CDR3 region has the DNA TGTGCCAGCAGTTACTCAGACAGGGAGGCTTTCTTT. It yields the protein CASSYSDREAFF. The J gene is TRBJ1-1, the V gene TRBV6-5; 7 bases match TRBD1. Germline values: CDR1 MNHEY, CDR2 SVGAGI. The CDR3 loop spans 12 amino acids. V gave up 0 bases and J gave up 11 bases; unmatched junction bases: 3.

This chain links TRBV5-5 with TRBJ2-3, with D perhaps assigned TRBD1 or TRBD2 (5 bases each). The germline gives CDR1 SGHKS, CDR2 YYEKEE (reference sequence). The length of the CDR3 is 15 residues. V was trimmed by 4 bases and J by 1 base, leaving 13 bases between them. In DNA, the CDR3 is TGTGCCAGCAGCCGGAATGGGGGTGGCACAGATACGCAGTATTTT. Translated: CASSRNGGGTDTQYF.

The chain combines TRBV3-1 with TRBJ2-1; possibly TRBD1 for D (6 bases). Germline-derived CDR1 and CDR2 are LGHDT and YNNKEL (reference sequence). The CDR3 sequence is 12 residues long. V shed 5 bases and J shed 8 bases, with 10 bases lying between them. CDR3 DNA: TGTGCCAGCAGCTTGGGGGCGCATGAGCAGTTCTTC. Translation gives CASSLGAHEQFF.

The chain carries TRBV12-3 or TRBV12-4 and TRBJ2-1; D may be TRBD1 (5 bases). This CDR3 comprises 12 residues. With 6 bases removed from V and 9 bases from J, the gap between germline ends came to 12 bases. CDR3 protein: CASREAGFEQFF. The CDR3 nucleotides read TGTGCCAGCAGAGAGGCAGGGTTTGAGCAGTTCTTC.

The table lists this clonotype with a few counts. The rearrangement uses TRBV7-2 and TRBJ1-1, with 8 bases that match TRBD1. Germline V CDR1 and CDR2: SGHTA, FQGNSA. This CDR3 is built from 14 residues. J gave up 1 base and V 7 bases, and 5 bases lay outside the gene matches. The CDR3 spells CASTTGVQNTEAFF. CDR3 nucleotides: TGTGCCAGCACGACAGGGGTCCAGAACACTGAAGCTTTCTTT.

The chain's CDR3 is CASEDGDSGANVLTF. CDR3 nucleotide sequence: TGTGCCAGCGAGGACGGAGACTCTGGGGCCAACGTCCTGACTTTC. The chain carries TRBV28 and TRBJ2-6; no clear D. The CDR3 runs to 15 residues. Germline V lookup: CDR1 MDHEN, CDR2 SYDVKM. Trimming left V 8 bases short and J 0 bases short, with 11 bases between.

The CDR3 spells CASSSTSGGTHNEQFF. The CDR3 nucleotides are TGTGCCAGCAGTTCCACTAGCGGGGGGACCCACAATGAGCAGTTCTTC. This rearrangement joins TRBV12-3 or TRBV12-4 to TRBJ2-1; 12 bases are shared with TRBD2. CDR3 length: 16 amino acids. V dropped 4 bases and J dropped 5; count of bases not matched to a gene: 6.

The genes are TRBV18 and TRBJ2-7; D is undetermined. The CDR3 length is 15 residues. The germline V and J ends were trimmed by 2 bases and 1 base, with 12 bases remaining between them. Germline lookup yields CDR1 KGHSH and CDR2 LQKENI. The CDR3 DNA follows: TGTGCCAGCTCACCAGACGGGTCAAAATCCTACGAGCAGTACGTC. Its protein is CASSPDGSKSYEQYV.

The chain employs TRBV20-1 and TRBJ2-3; D remains unclear. The V end lost 6 bases, the J end lost 0 bases, and 13 bases lay between the germline ends. Germline V gene data show CDR1 as DFQATT and CDR2 as SNEGSKA (reference sequence). This CDR3 has 14 residues. CDR3 sequence: CSAPVLASTDTQYF. The CDR3 region has the DNA TGCAGTGCCCCCGTCCTGGCTAGCACAGATACGCAGTATTTT.

In DNA, the CDR3 is TGTGCCAGCAGTCCCGAGCGGGGGCATAGCACAGATACGCAGTATTTT. Translating gives CASSPERGHSTDTQYF. The chain joins TRBV6-1 to TRBJ2-3, with 8 bases aligning to TRBD2. V lost 5 bases and J lost 0; bases outside the gene matches: 7. Germline V CDR1 and CDR2: MNHNS, SASEGT. The CDR3 contains 16 residues.

In this sample, this clonotype turned up many times. J is TRBJ2-2 and V is TRBV10-3; no clear D gene. The V end was cut by 2 bases, the J end by 8 bases, with 3 bases between. The germline gives CDR1 ENHRY, CDR2 SYGVKD. This CDR3 contains 11 residues. The CDR3 nucleotides are TGTGCCATCAGTGAGGGTGGGGAGCTGTTTTTT. Its translation is CAISEGGELFF.

This clonotype was recorded a few times. The chain uses TRBV10-3 and TRBJ2-5; 7 nucleotides agree with TRBD1. Germline V gene data show CDR1 as ENHRY and CDR2 as SYGVKD. This CDR3 region has 18 residues. V shed 6 bases, J shed 0 bases, and the junction held 16 bases outside the gene matches. The CDR3 DNA reads as TGTGCCATCAGAGAACCCGGTGAGACAGGGAAACACCAAGAGACCCAGTACTTC. Protein product: CAIREPGETGKHQETQYF.

The J gene is TRBJ2-7, the V gene TRBV7-3; 10 nucleotides align to TRBD2. The germline V gene encodes CDR1 SGHTA and CDR2 FQGTGA. Germline trimming cut 2 bases from V and 8 bases from J; bases unmatched to any gene: 9. This CDR3 comprises 15 residues. CDR3 loop: CASSLGTSGAGKQYF. CDR3 DNA: TGTGCCAGCAGCTTAGGAACTAGCGGGGCCGGCAAGCAGTACTTC.

The J gene is TRBJ2-1, the V gene TRBV6-5; D perhaps matches TRBD1 (6 bases). The CDR3 runs to 19 residues. Germline CDR1 MNHEY, CDR2 SVGAGI. Trimming removed 0 bases at V and 0 bases at J, with 18 bases between. The CDR3 here is CASSYSRQALRSSYNEQFF. CDR3 in DNA: TGTGCCAGCAGTTACTCGAGACAGGCCCTTAGGAGCTCCTACAATGAGCAGTTCTTC.

This chain links TRBV10-2 with TRBJ2-1; a possible D gene is TRBD1 (6 bases). CDR1 and CDR2 (germline): WSHSY, SAAADI. Trimming took off 2 bases at V and 10 bases at J, with 15 bases between the two ends. The CDR3 totals 14 residues. The CDR3 protein is CASSETGTSAEQFF. DNA for the CDR3: TGCGCCAGCAGTGAGACCGGGACATCGGCCGAGCAGTTCTTC.